These T cell receptor beta chains were read from a single sample in a study of T-cell reconstitution after alpha-beta-depleted transplantation in children. MiXCR, run by TCRdb on the PCR reads, gives a single entry per CDR3 protein. The sample yields around 700,000 distinct CDR3 sequences, around 12% seen once. Specimen: PBMCs, collected before TCRalphabeta/CD19-depleted stem cell transplant. These receptors all come from a girl aged 2-10 years with congenital amegakaryocytic thrombocytopenia, due to receive a stem cell transplant. CDR3s include the opening cysteine and the closing phenylalanine or tryptophan. Fields, in order: J gene, V gene, clone size, D gene, CDR3 DNA, CDR3 protein. D genes are given only for firm matches. Rows give clone size only sometimes, using once, few, many, or a class for an expanded clone.

J: TRBJ2-2
V: TRBV15
size: .
D: .
DNA: TGTGCCACCAGCAGAGGGGACGCGAACACCGGGGAGCTGTTTTTT
CDR3: CATSRGDANTGELFF

J: TRBJ2-7
V: TRBV11-2
size: .
D: TRBD1
DNA: TGTGCCAGCAGCTTGGGATTACAGGGGTTTCGGTACGAGCAGTACTTC
CDR3: CASSLGLQGFRYEQYF

J: TRBJ2-5
V: TRBV5-1
size: many
D: TRBD2
DNA: TGCGCCAGCAGCCAAAAAAGCGGGAGGAGGCTAGAGACCCAGTACTTC
CDR3: CASSQKSGRRLETQYF

J: TRBJ2-3
V: TRBV12-3/TRBV12-4
size: many
D: .
DNA: TGTGCCAGCAATTCAGGTTGGACAGCAGATACGCAGTATTTT
CDR3: CASNSGWTADTQYF

J: TRBJ2-1
V: TRBV18
size: .
D: .
DNA: TGTGCCAGCTCACCCTATAGCGGTGGGACAGAGGGCCCCAATGAGCAGTTCTTC
CDR3: CASSPYSGGTEGPNEQFF

J: TRBJ2-3
V: TRBV12-3/TRBV12-4
size: .
D: TRBD2
DNA: TGTGCCAGCAGACCGTCATGGGGGACTAGCGGGAACACAGATACGCAGTATTTT
CDR3: CASRPSWGTSGNTDTQYF

J: TRBJ2-7
V: TRBV7-6
size: many
D: .
DNA: TGTGCCAGCAGCTTAGTTTTGCGGACCTACGAGCAGTACTTC
CDR3: CASSLVLRTYEQYF

J: TRBJ2-5
V: TRBV14
size: .
D: TRBD2
DNA: TGTGCCAGCAGCCAAGTCGGGAGTAGCGGGAGTCGTCTCAAAGAGACCCAGTACTTC
CDR3: CASSQVGSSGSRLKETQYF

J: TRBJ2-5
V: TRBV10-3
size: many
D: .
DNA: TGTGCCATCAGTGAGTCCCCCGGTGTGGAGACCCAGTACTTC
CDR3: CAISESPGVETQYF

J: TRBJ2-3
V: TRBV12-3/TRBV12-4
size: .
D: .
DNA: TGTGCCAGCCCGGGGGGCACAGATACGCAGTATTTT
CDR3: CASPGGTDTQYF

J: TRBJ1-2
V: TRBV6-6
size: few
D: .
DNA: TGTGCCAGCACTCCTCCGGGGTCCTGGGGCTACACCTTC
CDR3: CASTPPGSWGYTF

J: TRBJ1-2
V: TRBV10-3
size: many
D: .
DNA: TGTGCCATCAGAGACGGGGGTGGTGGCTACACCTTC
CDR3: CAIRDGGGGYTF

J: TRBJ1-1
V: TRBV7-2
size: many
D: .
DNA: TGTGCCAGCAGCTTTACAGGGTTGAGCACTGAAGCTTTCTTT
CDR3: CASSFTGLSTEAFF

J: TRBJ2-1
V: TRBV20-1
size: .
D: .
DNA: TGCAGTGCTAGAGATTTTACGGGAGCTAACAATGAGCAGTTCTTC
CDR3: CSARDFTGANNEQFF

J: TRBJ1-5
V: TRBV20-1
size: many
D: TRBD1
DNA: TGCAGTGCTAGCGATCCCACGGGACAGTTTCTTCGGAATCAGCCCCAGCATTTT
CDR3: CSASDPTGQFLRNQPQHF

J: TRBJ2-1
V: TRBV10-3
size: .
D: TRBD2
DNA: TGTGCCATCAGTGACCTACTAGCGGGAGAGGCTGATGAGCAGTTCTTC
CDR3: CAISDLLAGEADEQFF

J: TRBJ2-7
V: TRBV5-1
size: many
D: .
DNA: TGCGCCAGCAGCTTGGTTGGGGGTAGCTCCTACGAGCAGTACTTC
CDR3: CASSLVGGSSYEQYF

J: TRBJ2-7
V: TRBV29-1
size: many
D: .
DNA: TGCAGCGTTGGTGTCAGGGCGTACTCCTACGAGCAGTACTTC
CDR3: CSVGVRAYSYEQYF

J: TRBJ2-3
V: TRBV20-1
size: few
D: .
DNA: TGCAGTGCTAGTATAAGTGTTTCTAGCACAGATACGCAGTATTTT
CDR3: CSASISVSSTDTQYF

J: TRBJ2-3
V: TRBV27
size: many
D: TRBD1
DNA: TGTGCCAGCAGTTGGGACCGGGACAGGGGGCCCTCGGATACGCAGTATTTT
CDR3: CASSWDRDRGPSDTQYF

J: TRBJ2-1
V: TRBV5-1
size: .
D: .
DNA: TGCGCCAGCGCCGAGGGAGTATCGTCCGATGAGCAGTTCTTC
CDR3: CASAEGVSSDEQFF

J: TRBJ2-1
V: TRBV3-1
size: .
D: TRBD2
DNA: TGTGCCACCAGCCAAGTCCCCCTACTAGCGGGGGAGTTTAGGGAGCAGTTCTTC
CDR3: CATSQVPLLAGEFREQFF

J: TRBJ2-7
V: TRBV20-1
size: .
D: TRBD2
DNA: TGCAGTGCGAGTAGCGGGACTACCTACGAGCAGTACTTC
CDR3: CSASSGTTYEQYF

J: TRBJ2-1
V: TRBV6-1
size: .
D: .
DNA: TGTGCCAGCAGTATGGCTAAGCGGGTCAATGAGCAGTTCTTC
CDR3: CASSMAKRVNEQFF

J: TRBJ2-5
V: TRBV5-1
size: .
D: TRBD1
DNA: TGCGCCAGCAGCTCGTCCGGGACAGAACAAGAGACCCAGTACTTC
CDR3: CASSSSGTEQETQYF

J: TRBJ2-3
V: TRBV20-1
size: many
D: TRBD2
DNA: TGCAGTGCTAGTGGGACTAGCGGGAGGGCCCCCCCAGATACGCAGTATTTT
CDR3: CSASGTSGRAPPDTQYF

J: TRBJ2-7
V: TRBV6-1
size: many
D: TRBD1
DNA: TGTGCCAGCAGGCAAACCGGGACAGGGAAAAGCGAGCAGTACTTC
CDR3: CASRQTGTGKSEQYF

J: TRBJ2-7
V: TRBV5-1
size: many
D: .
DNA: TGCGCCAGCAGCTTAGAGGACCCCGCCTTCTACGAGCAGTACTTC
CDR3: CASSLEDPAFYEQYF

J: TRBJ1-5
V: TRBV20-1
size: .
D: .
DNA: TGCAGTGCTAGAGATTTTCGGGGGATTAATCAGCCCCAGCATTTT
CDR3: CSARDFRGINQPQHF

J: TRBJ2-5
V: TRBV7-2
size: .
D: .
DNA: TGTGCCAGCAGCTTCTTCGGACCGCAAGAGACCCAGTACTTC
CDR3: CASSFFGPQETQYF

J: TRBJ2-3
V: TRBV20-1
size: .
D: .
DNA: TGCAGTGCTAGATGGCTAATCACAGATACGCAGTATTTT
CDR3: CSARWLITDTQYF

J: TRBJ1-5
V: TRBV4-2
size: .
D: .
DNA: TGTGCCAGCAGCCAAGAGCCCCACGGCAGCAATCAGCCCCAGCATTTT
CDR3: CASSQEPHGSNQPQHF

J: TRBJ2-1
V: TRBV19
size: .
D: .
DNA: TGTGCCAGTAGTATCGACGGCACCTACAATGAGCAGTTCTTC
CDR3: CASSIDGTYNEQFF

J: TRBJ2-1
V: TRBV29-1
size: .
D: .
DNA: TGCAGCGTTCAACGGGAGTTTCCTTACAATGAGCAGTTCTTC
CDR3: CSVQREFPYNEQFF

J: TRBJ1-5
V: TRBV5-1
size: many
D: .
DNA: TGCGCCAGCAGTGACTCGAGCAGCAATCAGCCCCAGCATTTT
CDR3: CASSDSSSNQPQHF

J: TRBJ2-1
V: TRBV5-1
size: many
D: .
DNA: TGCGCCAGCACCGAAGCAGGACAGACGTACTACAATGAGCAGTTCTTC
CDR3: CASTEAGQTYYNEQFF

J: TRBJ2-5
V: TRBV3-1
size: .
D: .
DNA: TGTGCCAGCAGCGGCAAATCCATTGAGACCCAGTACTTC
CDR3: CASSGKSIETQYF

J: TRBJ2-3
V: TRBV10-3
size: many
D: .
DNA: TGTGCCATCGATGAGGTTCAGGGTCTCCCAGATACGCAGTATTTT
CDR3: CAIDEVQGLPDTQYF

J: TRBJ1-6
V: TRBV5-1
size: .
D: TRBD1
DNA: TGCGCCAGCAGCTTCCAACCCCGACAGGGGAGTGAGGATTCACCCCTCCACTTT
CDR3: CASSFQPRQGSEDSPLHF

J: TRBJ2-4
V: TRBV28
size: .
D: TRBD2
DNA: TGTGCCAGCAGTTTGGGCGGGAGAGGGAACATTCAGTACTTC
CDR3: CASSLGGRGNIQYF

J: TRBJ2-3
V: TRBV20-1
size: few
D: TRBD2
DNA: TGCAGTGCTGGTCCAGCGGGAGGGCGTCCAGATACGCAGTATTTT
CDR3: CSAGPAGGRPDTQYF

J: TRBJ2-1
V: TRBV7-9
size: many
D: TRBD2
DNA: TGTGCCAGCAGCTCAGCGGGAGTATCCTACAATGAGCAGTTCTTC
CDR3: CASSSAGVSYNEQFF

J: TRBJ2-3
V: TRBV15
size: .
D: .
DNA: TGTGCCACCAGCAGGGCTAGCGCAGATACGCAGTATTTT
CDR3: CATSRASADTQYF

J: TRBJ2-5
V: TRBV6-5
size: many
D: .
DNA: TGTGCTACAGGGCGGGGGCAAGAGACCCAGTACTTC
CDR3: CATGRGQETQYF

J: TRBJ2-1
V: TRBV20-1
size: many
D: TRBD2
DNA: TGCAGTGCAATCCCGGGACTAGCGGGCTACAATGAGCAGTTCTTC
CDR3: CSAIPGLAGYNEQFF

J: TRBJ1-1
V: TRBV20-1
size: many
D: .
DNA: TGCAGTGCTAGAGACGGTCGCAGGGATCAGAACACTGAAGCTTTCTTC
CDR3: CSARDGRRDQNTEAFF

J: TRBJ2-1
V: TRBV5-5
size: many
D: TRBD2
DNA: TGTGCCAGCAGCTTCTGTAGCGGGAGGTTCCTCCATGAGCAGTTCTTC
CDR3: CASSFCSGRFLHEQFF

J: TRBJ2-6
V: TRBV11-2
size: .
D: .
DNA: TGTGCCAGCAGCTTAGTGGGGAGCTCTGGGGCCAACGTCCTGACTTTC
CDR3: CASSLVGSSGANVLTF

J: TRBJ2-7
V: TRBV28
size: .
D: .
DNA: TGTGCCAGCAGTTACTCAGGTGGAGACGAGCAGTACTTC
CDR3: CASSYSGGDEQYF

J: TRBJ2-1
V: TRBV3-1
size: many
D: .
DNA: TGTGCCAGCAGCCGAAGCCCGTGGAATGAGCAGTTCTTC
CDR3: CASSRSPWNEQFF

J: TRBJ2-2
V: TRBV9
size: many
D: TRBD2
DNA: TGTGCCAGCAGCGTAGGACTAGCGGGACCAAACACCGGGGAGCTGTTTTTT
CDR3: CASSVGLAGPNTGELFF